The present T cell receptor (beta chain) was sequenced within a study of cytomegalovirus exposure and HLA in healthy donors. Study-level background: The 100 to 150 validation repertoires used the same platform as the roughly 670 first-cohort repertoires, a later analysis reported.

Regarding the study as a whole: The investigators catalogued 150 to 200 TCR beta chains as cytomegalovirus-associated. Diagnosis of cytomegalovirus status made by the classifier reportedly showed high specificity and sensitivity.

TCRdb's copy holds only in-frame clones and misses some; the assay was immunoSEQ multiplex PCR. Of some 170,000 clones listed, around nine tenths are singletons. Germline V CDR1 and CDR2: MDHEN, SYDVKM. CDR3 length: 17 residues. V was clipped by 7 bases and J by 3 bases, with 22 bases between them. Of note for this clone: The antigen is not known.

Sequenced sample: PBMCs. The rearrangement uses TRBV28 and TRBJ1-5; D might be TRBD1 (5 bases). This sequence originates from a man aged 18-30 years in good health and CMV-seropositive. In DNA, the CDR3 is TGTGCCAGCACCATCGGTACCCCCGACAGTATCAATCAGCCCCAGCATTTT. Translating gives CASTIGTPDSINQPQHF.